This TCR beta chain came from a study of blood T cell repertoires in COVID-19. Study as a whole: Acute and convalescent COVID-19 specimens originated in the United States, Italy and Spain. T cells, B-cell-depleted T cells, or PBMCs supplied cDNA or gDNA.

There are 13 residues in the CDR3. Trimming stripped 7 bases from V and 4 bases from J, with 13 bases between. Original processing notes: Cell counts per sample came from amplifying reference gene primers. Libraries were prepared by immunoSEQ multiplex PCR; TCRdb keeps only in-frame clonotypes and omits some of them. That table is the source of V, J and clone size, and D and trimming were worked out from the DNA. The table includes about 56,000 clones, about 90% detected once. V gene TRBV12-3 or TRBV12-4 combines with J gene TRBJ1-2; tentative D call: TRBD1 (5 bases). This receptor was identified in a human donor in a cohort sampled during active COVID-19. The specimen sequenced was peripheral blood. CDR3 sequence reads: CASTNGGAYGYTF. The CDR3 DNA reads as TGTGCCAGCACCAACGGGGGTGCCTATGGCTACACCTTC.